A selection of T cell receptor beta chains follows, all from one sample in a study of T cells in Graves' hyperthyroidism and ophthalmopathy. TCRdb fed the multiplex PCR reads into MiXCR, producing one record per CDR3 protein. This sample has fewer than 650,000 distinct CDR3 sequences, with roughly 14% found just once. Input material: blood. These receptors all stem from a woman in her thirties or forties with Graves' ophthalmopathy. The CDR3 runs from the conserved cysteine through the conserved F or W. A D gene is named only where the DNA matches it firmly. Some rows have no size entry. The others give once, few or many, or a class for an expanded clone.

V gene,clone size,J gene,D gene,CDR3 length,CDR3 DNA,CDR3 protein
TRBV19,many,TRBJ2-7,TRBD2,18,TGTGCCAGTAGTATATCCCCTTCCTTAGCGGGAGTAACCTACGAGCAGTACTTC,CASSISPSLAGVTYEQYF
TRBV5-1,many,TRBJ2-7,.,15,TGCGCCAGCAGCTTAGGAACAACAGCCTCCTACGAGCAGTACTTC,CASSLGTTASYEQYF
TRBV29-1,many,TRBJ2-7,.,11,TGCAGCGTTGACAGGGGTAGCGAGCAGTACTTC,CSVDRGSEQYF
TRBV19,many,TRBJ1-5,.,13,TGTGCCAGTAGTGGGGGCTTGAATCAGCCCCAGCATTTT,CASSGGLNQPQHF
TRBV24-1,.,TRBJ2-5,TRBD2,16,TGTGCCACCAGTGACCCGACTAGCGGGAACCAAGAGACCCAGTACTTC,CATSDPTSGNQETQYF
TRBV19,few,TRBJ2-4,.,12,TGTGCCACCCGAGAGGCTTCAGACATTCAGTACTTC,CATREASDIQYF
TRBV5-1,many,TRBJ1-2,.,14,TGCGCCAGCAGCTTGCAGCAGGAGAACTATGGCTACACCTTC,CASSLQQENYGYTF
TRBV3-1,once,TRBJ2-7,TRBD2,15,TGTGCCGGCAGCCCTCGACTAGCGACCGGGGGTGAGCAGTACTTC,CAGSPRLATGGEQYF
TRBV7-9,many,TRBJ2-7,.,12,TGTGCCAGCAGCGACCAGGGGAACGAGCAGTACTTC,CASSDQGNEQYF
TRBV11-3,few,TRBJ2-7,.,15,TGTGCCAGCAGTCTCGGACCCACGATAGGGGACGAGCAGTACTTC,CASSLGPTIGDEQYF
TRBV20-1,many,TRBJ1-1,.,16,TGCAGTGCTAGAGATCACGGCAGGGTAGGTTCGACTGAAGCTTTCTTT,CSARDHGRVGSTEAFF
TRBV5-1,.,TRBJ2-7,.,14,TGCGCCAGCAGCTTGCTGTCTCGAGGTGACGAGCAGTACTTC,CASSLLSRGDEQYF
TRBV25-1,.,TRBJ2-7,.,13,TGTGCCAGCAGTGGGGTGGGGGCGGACGAGCAGTACTTC,CASSGVGADEQYF
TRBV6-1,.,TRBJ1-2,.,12,TGTGCCAACACCCCCGGCATGGGAGGCTACACCTTC,CANTPGMGGYTF
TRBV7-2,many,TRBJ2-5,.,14,TGTGCCAGCAGCTCCTGGTGGGCCCAAGAGACCCAGTACTTC,CASSSWWAQETQYF
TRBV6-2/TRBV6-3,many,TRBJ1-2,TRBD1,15,TGTGCCAGCAGTCCAGCGGACAGGATTGGGAGTGGCTACACCTTC,CASSPADRIGSGYTF
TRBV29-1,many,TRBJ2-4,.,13,TGCAGCGTGGAAGGGTCAGAGGCTAACATTCAGTACTTC,CSVEGSEANIQYF
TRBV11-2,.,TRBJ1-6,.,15,TGTGCCAGCAGCTTAGAATACAGCCCTAATTCACCCCTCCACTTT,CASSLEYSPNSPLHF
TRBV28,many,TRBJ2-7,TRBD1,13,TGTGCCAGCAGTCGCCGGCGCGGACAGGGGGAGGACTTC,CASSRRRGQGEDF
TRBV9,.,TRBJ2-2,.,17,TGTGCCAGCAGCGAAAGTCACAGCAACCTTAACACCGGGGAGCTGTTTTTT,CASSESHSNLNTGELFF
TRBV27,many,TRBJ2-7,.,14,TGTGCCAGCAGTCCGGCCGGATGGATGGACGAGCAGTACTTC,CASSPAGWMDEQYF
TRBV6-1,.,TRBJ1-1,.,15,TGTGCCAGCATGCTTAGTCTCCTGAGTCGGGGTGAAGCTTTCTTT,CASMLSLLSRGEAFF
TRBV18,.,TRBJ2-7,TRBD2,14,TGTGCCAGCCTGCCGGCTAGCGGCGCCTACGAGCAGTACTTC,CASLPASGAYEQYF
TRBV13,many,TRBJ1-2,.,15,TGTGCCAGCATAGATTCCGGGCTCCCTAACTATGGCTACACCTTC,CASIDSGLPNYGYTF
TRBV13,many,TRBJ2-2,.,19,TGTGCCAGCAGCTTAACGTCTCGCCTTCGAGGGCCGAACACCGGGGAGCTGTTTTTT,CASSLTSRLRGPNTGELFF
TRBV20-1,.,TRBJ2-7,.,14,TGCAGTGCTCCTCTGGGGGGGGACGGGGGCAAGCAGTACTTC,CSAPLGGDGGKQYF
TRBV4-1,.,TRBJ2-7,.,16,TGCGCCAGCAGCCAAGAGCTAGCGGACAGGTCTGCGGAGCAGTACTTC,CASSQELADRSAEQYF